A single TCR beta chain is shown here with its context. The record originates from a study of blood T cells in healthy people across ages. PCR was performed a second time for roughly 7 to 11 cycles using a sample-barcoded 5' primer and a J-beta primer mix. Each CDR3 protein gets one entry after TCRdb re-called the 5' RACE reads with MiXCR. The sample shows roughly 930,000 distinct CDR3 sequences, roughly 48% of them seen only once. Looked up from germline, CDR1 is LGHDT and CDR2 is YNNKEL (reference sequence). CDR3 length equals 14 residues. The ends lost 2 bases at V and 5 bases at J; junction bases unmatched: 5.

Sequenced: blood. The receptor was derived from a man aged 25 to 40 in good health. V usage is TRBV3-1 and J usage is TRBJ2-7; TRBD1 agrees at 8 bases. CDR3 in amino acids: CASSQQGARNEQYF. As DNA, the CDR3 is TGTGCCAGCAGCCAACAGGGGGCTCGAAACGAGCAGTACTTC.